The entry below gives a single T cell receptor (beta chain) sequence along with its context. The sample is drawn from a study of blood T cell repertoires in COVID-19. About the study: The analysed material was cDNA or gDNA that came from T cells, B-cell-depleted T cells, or PBMCs.

Original processing methods: The authors estimated nucleated cell counts from reference gene primer amplification. TCRdb keeps only in-frame clones here, not all; method: immunoSEQ multiplex PCR. Clone size and V and J calls were adopted from that table, with D and trimming inferred from the DNA. The data contain about 220,000 clones, approximately 81% of them singletons. The germline V gene encodes CDR1 ENHRY and CDR2 SYGVKD. V shed 3 bases, J shed 5 bases, and the junction held 15 bases outside the gene matches. This CDR3 is built from 17 residues. The source of this sequence is a man aged 25 to 40 with active or convalescent COVID-19. Sequencing was performed on peripheral blood. This chain uses TRBV10-3 with TRBJ2-5; 7 nucleotides match TRBD2. The CDR3 DNA reads as TGTGCCATCAGTGACGTCCTGGGGGGGTCTCTCAGGGAGACCCAGTACTTC. Encoded protein: CAISDVLGGSLRETQYF.